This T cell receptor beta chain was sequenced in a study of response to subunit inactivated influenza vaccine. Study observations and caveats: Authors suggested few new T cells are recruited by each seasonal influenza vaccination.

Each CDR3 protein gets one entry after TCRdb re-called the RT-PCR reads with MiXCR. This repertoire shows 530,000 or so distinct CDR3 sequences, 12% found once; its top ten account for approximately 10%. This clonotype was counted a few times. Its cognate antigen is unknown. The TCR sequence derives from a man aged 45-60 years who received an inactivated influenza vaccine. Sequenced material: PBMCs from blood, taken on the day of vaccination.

CDR3 coding DNA: TGTGCCAGCAGTCTAGGCCGCAAGGGGTACTTC. Residues: CASSLGRKGYF. This chain connects TRBV2 to TRBJ2-5; no clear D gene. Per germline, CDR1 SNHLY and CDR2 FYNNEI. The length of the CDR3 is 11 residues. Between the trimmed V and J ends, which lost 5 bases and 13 bases, there was a span of 14 bases.